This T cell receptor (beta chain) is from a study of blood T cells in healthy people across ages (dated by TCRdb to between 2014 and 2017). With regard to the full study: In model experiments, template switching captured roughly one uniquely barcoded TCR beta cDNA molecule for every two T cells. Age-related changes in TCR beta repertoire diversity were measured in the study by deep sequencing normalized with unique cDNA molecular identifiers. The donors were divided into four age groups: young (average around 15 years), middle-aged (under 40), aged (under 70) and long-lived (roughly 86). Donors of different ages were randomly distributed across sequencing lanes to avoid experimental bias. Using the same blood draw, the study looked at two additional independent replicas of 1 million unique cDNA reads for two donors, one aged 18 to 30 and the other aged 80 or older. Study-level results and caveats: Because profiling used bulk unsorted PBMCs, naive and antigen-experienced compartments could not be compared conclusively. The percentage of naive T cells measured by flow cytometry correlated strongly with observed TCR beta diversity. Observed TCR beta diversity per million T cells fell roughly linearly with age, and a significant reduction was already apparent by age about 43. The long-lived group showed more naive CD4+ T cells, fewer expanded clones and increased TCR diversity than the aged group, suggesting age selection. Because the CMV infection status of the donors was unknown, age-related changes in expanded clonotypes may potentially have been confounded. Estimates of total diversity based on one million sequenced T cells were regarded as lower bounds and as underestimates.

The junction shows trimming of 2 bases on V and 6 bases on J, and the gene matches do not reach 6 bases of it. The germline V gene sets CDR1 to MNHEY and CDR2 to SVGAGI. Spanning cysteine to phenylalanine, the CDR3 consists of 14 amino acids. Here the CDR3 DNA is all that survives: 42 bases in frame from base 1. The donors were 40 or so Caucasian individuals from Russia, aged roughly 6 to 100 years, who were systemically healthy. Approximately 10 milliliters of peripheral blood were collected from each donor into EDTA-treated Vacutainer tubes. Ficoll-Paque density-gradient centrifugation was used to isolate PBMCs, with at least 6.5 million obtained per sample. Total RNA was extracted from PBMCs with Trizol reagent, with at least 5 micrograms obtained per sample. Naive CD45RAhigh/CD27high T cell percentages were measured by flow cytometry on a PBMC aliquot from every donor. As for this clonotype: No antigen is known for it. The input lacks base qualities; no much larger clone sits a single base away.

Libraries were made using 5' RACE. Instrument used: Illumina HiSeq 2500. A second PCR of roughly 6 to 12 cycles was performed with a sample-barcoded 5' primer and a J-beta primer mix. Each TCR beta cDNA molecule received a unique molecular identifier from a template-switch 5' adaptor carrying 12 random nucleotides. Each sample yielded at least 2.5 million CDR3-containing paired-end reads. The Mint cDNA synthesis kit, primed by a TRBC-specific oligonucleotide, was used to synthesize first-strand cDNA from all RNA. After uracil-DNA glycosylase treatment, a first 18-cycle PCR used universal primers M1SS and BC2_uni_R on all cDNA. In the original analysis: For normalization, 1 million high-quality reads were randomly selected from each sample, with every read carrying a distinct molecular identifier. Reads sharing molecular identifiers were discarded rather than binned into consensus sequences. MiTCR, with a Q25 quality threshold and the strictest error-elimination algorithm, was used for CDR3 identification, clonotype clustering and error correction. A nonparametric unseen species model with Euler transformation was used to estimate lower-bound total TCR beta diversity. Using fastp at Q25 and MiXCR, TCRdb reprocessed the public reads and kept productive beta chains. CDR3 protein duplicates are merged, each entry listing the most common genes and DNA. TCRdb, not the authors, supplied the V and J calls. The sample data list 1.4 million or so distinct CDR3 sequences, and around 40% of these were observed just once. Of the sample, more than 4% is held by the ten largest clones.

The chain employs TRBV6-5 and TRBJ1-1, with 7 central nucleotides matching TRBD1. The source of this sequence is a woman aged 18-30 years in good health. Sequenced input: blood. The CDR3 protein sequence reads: CASSYRQGFAEAFF. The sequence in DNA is TGTGCCAGCAGTTACCGACAGGGCTTCGCTGAAGCTTTCTTT.